This T cell receptor (beta chain) was captured in a study of blood T cell repertoires in COVID-19. Patients at the Seattle site were enrolled during active infection and followed longitudinally. CDR3 length equals 14 residues. CDR1 is SGHNT and CDR2 is YYREEE in the germline V gene (reference sequence). V trimming: 0 bases; J trimming: 7 bases; junction bases outside the gene matches: 7. Here immunoSEQ multiplex PCR was the method, and the copy in TCRdb shows in-frame clones only, minus some. The profile covers roughly 200,000 clones, with approximately 86% appearing a single time and about 1.3% taken by the ten largest.

The specimen sequenced was peripheral blood. The source of this sequence is a woman under 40 with COVID-19, enrolled during active disease. The V and J genes are TRBV5-4 and TRBJ2-7, with 7 bases aligning to TRBD2. CDR3 sequence reads: CASSLETGTKEQYF. The DNA for the CDR3 is TGTGCCAGCAGCTTGGAAACGGGGACTAAAGAGCAGTACTTC.